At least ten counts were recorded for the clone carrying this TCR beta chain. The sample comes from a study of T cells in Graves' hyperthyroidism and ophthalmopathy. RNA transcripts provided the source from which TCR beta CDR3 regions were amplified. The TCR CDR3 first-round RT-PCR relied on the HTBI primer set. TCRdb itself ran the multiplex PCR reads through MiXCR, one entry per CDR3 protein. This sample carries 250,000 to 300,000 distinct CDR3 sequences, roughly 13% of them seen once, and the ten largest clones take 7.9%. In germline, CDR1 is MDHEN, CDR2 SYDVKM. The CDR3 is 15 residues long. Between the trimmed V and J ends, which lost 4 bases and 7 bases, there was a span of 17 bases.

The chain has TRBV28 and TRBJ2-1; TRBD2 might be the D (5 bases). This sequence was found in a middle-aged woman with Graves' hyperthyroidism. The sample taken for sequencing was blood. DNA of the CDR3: TGTGCCAGCAGTTCGGGTGAGGGAATCGCTAATGAGCAGTTCTTC. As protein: CASSSGEGIANEQFF.